A selection of T cell receptor beta chains follows, all from one sample in a study of identical twins. TCRdb re-called the 5' RACE reads through MiXCR, storing one row per CDR3 protein. This sample has hundreds of thousands of distinct CDR3 sequences, with 6.1% found just once. The sequenced sample consisted of naive T cells sorted from blood. These receptors were obtained from a young man in good health. CDR3s leave out the opening cysteine and the closing phenylalanine or tryptophan. The size of a clone is reported for some rows only, either as once, few or many, or as a class for expanded clones.

clone_size: few; v_call: TRBV5-5; j_call: TRBJ2-1; cdr3_aa: ASSFGTDNEQF
clone_size: many; v_call: TRBV5-1; j_call: TRBJ2-3; cdr3_aa: ASNGQGTDTQY
clone_size: many; v_call: TRBV12-3/TRBV12-4; j_call: TRBJ2-1; cdr3_aa: ASSPDRQQF
clone_size: few; v_call: TRBV5-1; j_call: TRBJ2-2; cdr3_aa: ASSLPLTSGGGGELF
clone_size: many; v_call: TRBV6-1; j_call: TRBJ2-6; cdr3_aa: ASASPGYPSGANVLT
clone_size: many; v_call: TRBV20-1; j_call: TRBJ2-1; cdr3_aa: SATRDSGSSYNEQF
clone_size: NA; v_call: TRBV30; j_call: TRBJ2-2; cdr3_aa: AWTRDSNTGELF
clone_size: many; v_call: TRBV6-2/TRBV6-3; j_call: TRBJ1-4; cdr3_aa: ATTGSIATNEKLF
clone_size: NA; v_call: TRBV4-1; j_call: TRBJ1-5; cdr3_aa: ASSHKEGLSNQPQH
clone_size: many; v_call: TRBV20-1; j_call: TRBJ2-5; cdr3_aa: SASLLAGWAETQY
clone_size: many; v_call: TRBV11-2; j_call: TRBJ1-4; cdr3_aa: ASSLVGPAATNEKLF
clone_size: many; v_call: TRBV20-1; j_call: TRBJ2-3; cdr3_aa: SANGRISTDTQY
clone_size: few; v_call: TRBV5-1; j_call: TRBJ2-5; cdr3_aa: ASIGLAGPRETQY
clone_size: many; v_call: TRBV25-1; j_call: TRBJ1-4; cdr3_aa: ASSEEGPTNEKLF
clone_size: NA; v_call: TRBV20-1; j_call: TRBJ2-1; cdr3_aa: SAREVIGMGNEQF
clone_size: few; v_call: TRBV27; j_call: TRBJ1-1; cdr3_aa: ASSYDRDMNTEAF
clone_size: many; v_call: TRBV7-8; j_call: TRBJ2-3; cdr3_aa: ASSPTTSPDTQY
clone_size: many; v_call: TRBV7-9; j_call: TRBJ1-2; cdr3_aa: ASSLSERVTNYGYT
clone_size: few; v_call: TRBV2; j_call: TRBJ1-1; cdr3_aa: ASSVGEATEAF
clone_size: many; v_call: TRBV12-3/TRBV12-4; j_call: TRBJ1-5; cdr3_aa: ASSLDGPRQPQH
clone_size: many; v_call: TRBV20-1; j_call: TRBJ2-3; cdr3_aa: SARAPSTDTQY
clone_size: many; v_call: TRBV5-1; j_call: TRBJ2-3; cdr3_aa: ASSFGGRLTDTQY
clone_size: many; v_call: TRBV6-5; j_call: TRBJ2-1; cdr3_aa: ASSYETSTPVGEQF
clone_size: many; v_call: TRBV28; j_call: TRBJ1-5; cdr3_aa: AARLTGTYQPQH
clone_size: NA; v_call: TRBV24-1; j_call: TRBJ2-1; cdr3_aa: ATSDPAGESYNEQF
clone_size: many; v_call: TRBV4-3; j_call: TRBJ2-3; cdr3_aa: ASSQGQGPDTQY
clone_size: many; v_call: TRBV20-1; j_call: TRBJ1-1; cdr3_aa: SAGGGQGNQVNTEAF
clone_size: many; v_call: TRBV12-3/TRBV12-4; j_call: TRBJ1-5; cdr3_aa: ASSLNDRASNQPQH
clone_size: many; v_call: TRBV6-2/TRBV6-3; j_call: TRBJ2-1; cdr3_aa: ASTAASGGPNEQF
clone_size: NA; v_call: TRBV6-1; j_call: TRBJ2-3; cdr3_aa: ASRPRFTDTQY
clone_size: many; v_call: TRBV27; j_call: TRBJ2-1; cdr3_aa: ASSLPTGAGVYNEQF
clone_size: few; v_call: TRBV12-3/TRBV12-4; j_call: TRBJ1-5; cdr3_aa: ASSLEYDQPQH
clone_size: NA; v_call: TRBV30; j_call: TRBJ1-1; cdr3_aa: AWKPTGIAEAF
clone_size: few; v_call: TRBV20-1; j_call: TRBJ2-5; cdr3_aa: SAAPDRAGRETQY
clone_size: many; v_call: TRBV20-1; j_call: TRBJ1-1; cdr3_aa: SARKGAMNTEAF
clone_size: many; v_call: TRBV5-5; j_call: TRBJ1-1; cdr3_aa: ASSFDRLYEAF
clone_size: many; v_call: TRBV6-1; j_call: TRBJ2-3; cdr3_aa: AMRRPGQGQDTQY
clone_size: NA; v_call: TRBV27; j_call: TRBJ2-7; cdr3_aa: ASSILPGTIPYEQY
clone_size: NA; v_call: TRBV28; j_call: TRBJ2-5; cdr3_aa: ASSSPPETQY
clone_size: NA; v_call: TRBV3-1; j_call: TRBJ2-1; cdr3_aa: ASSRGSGDPLEQF
clone_size: few; v_call: TRBV7-9; j_call: TRBJ2-7; cdr3_aa: ASSPGGGESSYEQY
clone_size: few; v_call: TRBV6-2/TRBV6-3; j_call: TRBJ2-1; cdr3_aa: ASSPGRTSGQEVISYNEQF
clone_size: NA; v_call: TRBV7-9; j_call: TRBJ2-2; cdr3_aa: ASSLADRLYTGELF
clone_size: few; v_call: TRBV14; j_call: TRBJ1-1; cdr3_aa: ASSPPGGGFAEAF
clone_size: many; v_call: TRBV12-3/TRBV12-4; j_call: TRBJ2-3; cdr3_aa: ASSLIFGGSYDTQY
clone_size: few; v_call: TRBV5-8; j_call: TRBJ1-5; cdr3_aa: ASSQGTAGRNQPQH
clone_size: many; v_call: TRBV6-2/TRBV6-3; j_call: TRBJ2-7; cdr3_aa: ASSYSQAGVGYEQY
clone_size: few; v_call: TRBV7-2; j_call: TRBJ1-1; cdr3_aa: ASGAEPLNTEAF
clone_size: many; v_call: TRBV20-1; j_call: TRBJ2-3; cdr3_aa: SAPATGTATDTQY
clone_size: few; v_call: TRBV29-1; j_call: TRBJ1-2; cdr3_aa: SVEPGRHKYGYT
clone_size: many; v_call: TRBV7-9; j_call: TRBJ2-1; cdr3_aa: ASSQGVDEQF
clone_size: many; v_call: TRBV29-1; j_call: TRBJ1-2; cdr3_aa: SARNGYGYT
clone_size: many; v_call: TRBV15; j_call: TRBJ2-2; cdr3_aa: ATSRGGTGELF
clone_size: many; v_call: TRBV10-3; j_call: TRBJ1-2; cdr3_aa: AISTDSRSVRDGYT
clone_size: NA; v_call: TRBV6-1; j_call: TRBJ1-2; cdr3_aa: ASSEFIFYGYT
clone_size: NA; v_call: TRBV2; j_call: TRBJ2-3; cdr3_aa: ASMGAIGRGGDTQY
clone_size: NA; v_call: TRBV28; j_call: TRBJ2-5; cdr3_aa: ASSPQGGAETQY
clone_size: few; v_call: TRBV15; j_call: TRBJ2-1; cdr3_aa: ATSSPRGRPSQEQF
clone_size: NA; v_call: TRBV20-1; j_call: TRBJ2-2; cdr3_aa: SAREGGKNTGELF
clone_size: many; v_call: TRBV29-1; j_call: TRBJ2-1; cdr3_aa: SVVSGNNYNEQF